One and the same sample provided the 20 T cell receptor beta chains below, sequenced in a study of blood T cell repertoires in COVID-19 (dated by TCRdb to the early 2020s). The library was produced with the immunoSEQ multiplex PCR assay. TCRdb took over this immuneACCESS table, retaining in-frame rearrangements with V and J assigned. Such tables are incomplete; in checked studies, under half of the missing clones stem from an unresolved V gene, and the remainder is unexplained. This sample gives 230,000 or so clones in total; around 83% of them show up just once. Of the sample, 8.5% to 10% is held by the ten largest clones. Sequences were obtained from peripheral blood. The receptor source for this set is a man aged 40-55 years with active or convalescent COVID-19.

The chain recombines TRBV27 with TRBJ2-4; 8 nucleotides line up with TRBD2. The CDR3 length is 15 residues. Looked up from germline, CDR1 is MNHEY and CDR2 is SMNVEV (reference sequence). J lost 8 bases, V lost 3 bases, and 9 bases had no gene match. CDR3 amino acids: CASSFTWPGGDIQYF. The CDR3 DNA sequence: TGTGCCAGCAGTTTCACCTGGCCCGGGGGGGACATTCAGTACTTC.

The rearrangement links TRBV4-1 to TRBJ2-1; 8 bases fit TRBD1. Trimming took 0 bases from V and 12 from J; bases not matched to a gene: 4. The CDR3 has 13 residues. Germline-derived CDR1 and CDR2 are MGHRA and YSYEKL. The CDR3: CASSQEPGQGQFF. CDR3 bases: TGCGCCAGCAGCCAAGAGCCCGGACAGGGGCAGTTCTTC.

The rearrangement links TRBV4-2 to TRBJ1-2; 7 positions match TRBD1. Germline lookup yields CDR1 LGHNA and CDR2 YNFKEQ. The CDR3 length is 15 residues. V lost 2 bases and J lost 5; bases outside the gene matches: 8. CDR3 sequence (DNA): TGTGCCAGCAGCCAACCCCCCGAGACAGGGTATGGCTACACCTTC. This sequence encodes CASSQPPETGYGYTF.

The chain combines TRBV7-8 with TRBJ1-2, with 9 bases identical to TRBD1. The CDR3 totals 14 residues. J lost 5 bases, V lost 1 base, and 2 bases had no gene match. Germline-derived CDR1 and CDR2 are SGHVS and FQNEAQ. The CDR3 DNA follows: TGTGCCAGCAGCTTAGAGGACAGGGGATATGGCTACACCTTC. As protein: CASSLEDRGYGYTF. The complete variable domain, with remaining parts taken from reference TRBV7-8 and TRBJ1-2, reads GAGVSQSPRYKVAKRGQDVALRCDPISGHVSLFWYQQALGQGPEFLTYFQNEAQLDKSGLPSDRFFAERPEGSVSTLKIQRTQQEDSAVYLCASSLEDRGYGYTFGSGTRLTVV.

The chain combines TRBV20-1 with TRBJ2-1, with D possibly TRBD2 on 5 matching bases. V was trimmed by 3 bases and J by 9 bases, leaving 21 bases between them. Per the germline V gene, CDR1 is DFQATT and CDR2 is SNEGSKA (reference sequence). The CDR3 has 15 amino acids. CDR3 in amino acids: CSASPVEVDTLEQFF. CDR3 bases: TGCAGTGCTAGTCCGGTGGAGGTCGACACACTTGAGCAGTTCTTC.

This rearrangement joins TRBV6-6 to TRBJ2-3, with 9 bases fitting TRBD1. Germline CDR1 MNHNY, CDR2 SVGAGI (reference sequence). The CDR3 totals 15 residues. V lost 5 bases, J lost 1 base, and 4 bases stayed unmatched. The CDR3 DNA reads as TGTGCCAGCAGTAATCGGGACAGGGGCACAGATACGCAGTATTTT. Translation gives CASSNRDRGTDTQYF.

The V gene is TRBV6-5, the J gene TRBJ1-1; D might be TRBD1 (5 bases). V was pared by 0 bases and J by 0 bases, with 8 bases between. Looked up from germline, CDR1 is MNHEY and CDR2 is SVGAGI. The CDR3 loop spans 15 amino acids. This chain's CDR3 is CASSYSWTLNTEAFF. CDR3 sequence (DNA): TGTGCCAGCAGTTACTCTTGGACACTGAACACTGAAGCTTTCTTT.

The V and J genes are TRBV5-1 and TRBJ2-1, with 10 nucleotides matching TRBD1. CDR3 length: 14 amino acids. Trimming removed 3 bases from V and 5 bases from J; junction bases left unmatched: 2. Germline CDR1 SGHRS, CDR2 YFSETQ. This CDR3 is CASSYGTGDNEQFF. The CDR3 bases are TGCGCCAGCAGCTACGGGACAGGGGACAATGAGCAGTTCTTC.

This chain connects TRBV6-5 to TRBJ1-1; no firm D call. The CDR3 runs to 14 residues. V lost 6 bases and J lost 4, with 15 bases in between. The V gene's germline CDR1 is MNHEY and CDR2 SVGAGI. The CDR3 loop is CASSYDTAGTEAFF. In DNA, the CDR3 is TGTGCCAGCAGCTATGACACGGCCGGCACTGAAGCTTTCTTT.

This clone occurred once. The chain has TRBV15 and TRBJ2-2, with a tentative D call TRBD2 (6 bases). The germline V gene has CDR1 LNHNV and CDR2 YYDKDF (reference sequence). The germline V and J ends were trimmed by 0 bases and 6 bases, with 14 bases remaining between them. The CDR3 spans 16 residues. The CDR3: CATSRDHPGVAGELFF. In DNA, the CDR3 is TGTGCCACCAGCAGAGATCATCCGGGGGTTGCCGGGGAGCTGTTTTTT. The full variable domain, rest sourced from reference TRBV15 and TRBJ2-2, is DAMVIQNPRYQVTQFGKPVTLSCSQTLNHNVMYWYQQKSSQAPKLLFHYYDKDFNNEADTPDNFQSRRPNTSFCFLDIRSPGLGDTAMYLCATSRDHPGVAGELFFGEGSRLTVL.

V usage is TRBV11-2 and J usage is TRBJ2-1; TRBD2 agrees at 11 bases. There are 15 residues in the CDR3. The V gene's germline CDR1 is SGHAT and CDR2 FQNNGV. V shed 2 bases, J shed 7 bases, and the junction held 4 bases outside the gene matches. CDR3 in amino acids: CASSLTSGSRNEQFF. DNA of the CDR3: TGTGCCAGCAGCTTAACTAGCGGGAGTCGTAATGAGCAGTTCTTC.

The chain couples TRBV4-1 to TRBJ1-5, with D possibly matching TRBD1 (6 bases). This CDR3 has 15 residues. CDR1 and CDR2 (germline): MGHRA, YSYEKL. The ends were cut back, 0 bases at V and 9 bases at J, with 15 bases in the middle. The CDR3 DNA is TGCGCCAGCAGCCAAGAGGGGCAGGGGAAAACGCCCCAGCATTTT. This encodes CASSQEGQGKTPQHF.

The CDR3 DNA follows: TGTGCCAGCAGTTGGGGCGGAACCTACGAGCAGTACTTC. It translates to CASSWGGTYEQYF. V is TRBV12-3 or TRBV12-4 and J is TRBJ2-7; TRBD1 is a possible D gene (5 bases). The CDR3 length is 13 residues. With 4 bases removed from V and 2 bases from J, the gap between germline ends came to 9 bases.

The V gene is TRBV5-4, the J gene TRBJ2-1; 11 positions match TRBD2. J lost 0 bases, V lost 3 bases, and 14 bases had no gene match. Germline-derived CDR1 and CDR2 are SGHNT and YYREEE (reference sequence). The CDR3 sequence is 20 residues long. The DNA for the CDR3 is TGTGCCAGCAGCTACATGGGGCTAGCGGGGGGAATCAGCTCCTACAATGAGCAGTTCTTC. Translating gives CASSYMGLAGGISSYNEQFF.

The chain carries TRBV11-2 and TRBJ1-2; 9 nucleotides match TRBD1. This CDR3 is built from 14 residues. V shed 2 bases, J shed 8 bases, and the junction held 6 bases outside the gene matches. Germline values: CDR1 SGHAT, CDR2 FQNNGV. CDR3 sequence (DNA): TGTGCCAGCAGCTTATTAGACAGGGGGTCGGGCTACACCTTC. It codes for CASSLLDRGSGYTF.

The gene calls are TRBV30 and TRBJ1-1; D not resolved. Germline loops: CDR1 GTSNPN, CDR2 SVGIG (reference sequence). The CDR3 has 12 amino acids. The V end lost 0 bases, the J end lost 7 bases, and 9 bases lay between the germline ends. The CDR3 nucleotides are TGTGCCTGGAGTGTAATGGGCCTTGAAGCTTTCTTT. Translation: CAWSVMGLEAFF.

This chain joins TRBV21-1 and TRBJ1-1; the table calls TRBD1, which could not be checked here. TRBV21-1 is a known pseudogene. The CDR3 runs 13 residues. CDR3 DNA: TGTGCCAGCAGACGGACAGGGTTCGATGAAGCTTTCTTT. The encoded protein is CASRRTGFDEAFF.

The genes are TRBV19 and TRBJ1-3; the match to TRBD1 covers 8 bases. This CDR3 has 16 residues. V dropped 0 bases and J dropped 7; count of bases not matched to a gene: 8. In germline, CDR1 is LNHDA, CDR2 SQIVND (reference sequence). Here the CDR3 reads CASSIEARTGRNTIYF. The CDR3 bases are TGTGCCAGTAGTATAGAGGCAAGGACAGGGAGGAACACCATATATTTT.

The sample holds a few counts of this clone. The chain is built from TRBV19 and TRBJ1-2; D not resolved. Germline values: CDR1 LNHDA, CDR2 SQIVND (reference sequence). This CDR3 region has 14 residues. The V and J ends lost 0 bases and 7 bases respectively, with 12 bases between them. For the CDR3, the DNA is TGTGCCAGTAGTATAGATCTATTGGAGGCTGGCTACACCTTC. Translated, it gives CASSIDLLEAGYTF.

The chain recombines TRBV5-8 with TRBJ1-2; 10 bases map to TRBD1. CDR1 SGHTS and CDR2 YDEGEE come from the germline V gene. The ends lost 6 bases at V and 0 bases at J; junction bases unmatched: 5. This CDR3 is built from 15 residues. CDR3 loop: CASKDRGGTNYGYTF. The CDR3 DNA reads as TGTGCCAGCAAGGACAGGGGGGGAACTAACTATGGCTACACCTTC. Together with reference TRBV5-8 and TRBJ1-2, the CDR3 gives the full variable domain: EAGVTQSPTHLIKTRGQQATLRCSPISGHTSVYWYQQALGLGLQFLLWYDEGEERNRGNFPPRFSGRQFPNYSSELNVNALELEDSALYLCASKDRGGTNYGYTFGSGTRLTVV.